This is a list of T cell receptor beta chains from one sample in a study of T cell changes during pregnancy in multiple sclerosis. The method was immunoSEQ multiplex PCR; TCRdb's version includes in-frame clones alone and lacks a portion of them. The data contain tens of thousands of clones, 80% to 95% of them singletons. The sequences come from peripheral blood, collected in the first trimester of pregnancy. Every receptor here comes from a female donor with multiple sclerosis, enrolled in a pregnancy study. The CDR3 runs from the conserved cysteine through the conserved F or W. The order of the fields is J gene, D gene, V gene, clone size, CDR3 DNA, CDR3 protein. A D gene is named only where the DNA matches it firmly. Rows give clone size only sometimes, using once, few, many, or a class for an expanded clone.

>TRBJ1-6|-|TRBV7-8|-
TGTGCAACCCGGGGTATAGAGGAAATTTCACCCCTCCACTTT
CATRGIEEISPLHF
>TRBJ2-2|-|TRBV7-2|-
TGTGCCACCAGTCGGGGTCTAAACACCGGGGAGCTGTTTTTT
CATSRGLNTGELFF
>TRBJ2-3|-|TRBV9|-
TGTGCCAGCAGCGTCTGGGGGGGCGCAGATACGCAGTATTTT
CASSVWGGADTQYF
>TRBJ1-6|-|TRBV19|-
TGTGCCAGTAGTCCCCCCTCGGGGGATAATTCACCCCTCCACTTT
CASSPPSGDNSPLHF
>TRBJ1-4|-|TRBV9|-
TGTGCCAGCAGCGAGGGGGGGAAAATTAATGAAAAACTGTTTTTT
CASSEGGKINEKLFF
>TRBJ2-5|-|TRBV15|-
TGTGCCACCAGCAGAGATCGACTCGCGGAGACCCAGTACTTC
CATSRDRLAETQYF
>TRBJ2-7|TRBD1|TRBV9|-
TGTGCCAGCAGCGGTGACAGGGGGGGCTCCTACGAGCAGTACTTC
CASSGDRGGSYEQYF
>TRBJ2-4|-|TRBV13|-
TGTGCCAGCAGCTTAGGGCGAGGAATTCAGTACTTC
CASSLGRGIQYF
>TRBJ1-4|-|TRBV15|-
TGTGCCACCAGCAGAGCATGGGCCACTAATGAAAAACTGTTTTTT
CATSRAWATNEKLFF
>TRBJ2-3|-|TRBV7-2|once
TGTGCCAGCAGCTCCACGAGAGGAGCCTCAGATACGCAGTATTTT
CASSSTRGASDTQYF
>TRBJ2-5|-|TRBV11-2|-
TGTGCCAGCAGTCGGGACACCACAGGGACCCAGTACTTC
CASSRDTTGTQYF
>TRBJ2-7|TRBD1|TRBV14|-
TGTGCCAGCAGCCAATCACAGGGGTTCCCCTACGAGCAGTACTTC
CASSQSQGFPYEQYF
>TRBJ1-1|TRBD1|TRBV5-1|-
TGCGCCAGCAGCGGAAGCACGGACAGGGAGAACACTGAAGCTTTCTTT
CASSGSTDRENTEAFF
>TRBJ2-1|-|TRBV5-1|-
TGCGCCAGCAGCTTGGGCCCAGAAAAAGACAATGAGCAGTTCTTC
CASSLGPEKDNEQFF
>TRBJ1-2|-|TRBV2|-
TGTGCCAGCAGTGAGGGGGGAGGGTGGAACTATGGCTACACCTTC
CASSEGGGWNYGYTF
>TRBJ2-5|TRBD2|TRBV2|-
TGTGCCAGCAGTCCTAGCGGGGAAGAGACCCAGTACTTC
CASSPSGEETQYF
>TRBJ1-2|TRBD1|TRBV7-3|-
TGTGCCAGCAGCTTAACGGCTCCTGACAGGGTCTATGGCTACACCTTC
CASSLTAPDRVYGYTF
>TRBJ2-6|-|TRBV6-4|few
TGTGCCAGCAGTGACTCTAGCGGTGGGGCCAACGTCCTGACTTTC
CASSDSSGGANVLTF
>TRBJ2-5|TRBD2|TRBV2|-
TGTGCCAGCAGTGCTAGCGGGGGGCCGGGGACCCAGTACTTC
CASSASGGPGTQYF
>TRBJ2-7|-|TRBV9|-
TGTGCCAGCAGCGTAGCCGGGACTTTCTCCTACGAGCAGTACTTC
CASSVAGTFSYEQYF
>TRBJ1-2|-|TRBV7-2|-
TGTGCCAGCAGCTTAGACTACCCTGGCTATGGCTACACCTTC
CASSLDYPGYGYTF
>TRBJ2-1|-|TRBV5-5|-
TGTGCCAGCAGCTCACTTACAGGGTTAGGCAATGAGCAGTTCTTC
CASSSLTGLGNEQFF
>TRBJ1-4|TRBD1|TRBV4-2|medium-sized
TGTGCCAGCAGCCGCCGTGGGGGGACAGGGGATGAAAAACTGTTTTTT
CASSRRGGTGDEKLFF
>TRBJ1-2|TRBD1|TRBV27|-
TGTGCCAGCAGTTGGACAGGGTTGGCTAACTATGGCTACACCTTC
CASSWTGLANYGYTF
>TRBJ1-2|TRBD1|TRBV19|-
TGTGCCAGCACAGGGGGCCGCGGCTATGGCTACACCTTC
CASTGGRGYGYTF
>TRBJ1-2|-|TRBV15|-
TGTGCCACCAGCCCCGGTGTAGACTATGGCTACACCTTC
CATSPGVDYGYTF
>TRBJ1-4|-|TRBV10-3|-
TGTGCCATCAGTGAAAATTTGGGAACAGGCATTAATGAAAAACTGTTTTTT
CAISENLGTGINEKLFF
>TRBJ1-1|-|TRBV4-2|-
TGTGCCAGCAGCCAAGATCTGGGAGGAATGAACACTGAAGCTTTCTTT
CASSQDLGGMNTEAFF
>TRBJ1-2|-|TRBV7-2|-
TGTGCCAGCAGCCATAGGCATCAGGTGTTGGGCTACACCTTC
CASSHRHQVLGYTF
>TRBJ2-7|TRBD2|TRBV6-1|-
TGTGCCAGCAGTGACGCCGGACTAGGGGCCTACGAGCAGTACTTC
CASSDAGLGAYEQYF
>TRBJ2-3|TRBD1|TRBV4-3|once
TGCGCCAGCAGCCAAGTGGCCCACGGGACAGGCCTTCCGCAGTATTTT
CASSQVAHGTGLPQYF
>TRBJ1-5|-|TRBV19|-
TGTGCCAGTAGTATTGAGGCATTTAATCAGCCCCAGCATTTT
CASSIEAFNQPQHF
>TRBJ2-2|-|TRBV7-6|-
TGTGCCAGCAGGGGCCCGGGAGCGAACACCGGGGAGCTGTTTTTT
CASRGPGANTGELFF
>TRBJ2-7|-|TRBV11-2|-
TGTGCCAGCAGCTTAGCGCAGGGGTACTACGAGCAGTACTTC
CASSLAQGYYEQYF
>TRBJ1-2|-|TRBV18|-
TGTGCCAGCTCAGCCACGGGGGACGGTGGCTACACCTTC
CASSATGDGGYTF
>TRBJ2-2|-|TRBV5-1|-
TGCGCCAGCAGGGGAGGCGGGGAGCTGTTTTTT
CASRGGGELFF
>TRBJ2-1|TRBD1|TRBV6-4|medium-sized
TGTGCCAGCAGTGCCCGGGCAGGGGGCCATGAGCAGTTCTTC
CASSARAGGHEQFF
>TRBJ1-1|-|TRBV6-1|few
TGTGCCAGCAGCGCAGGGGACGGCACTGAAGCTTTCTTT
CASSAGDGTEAFF
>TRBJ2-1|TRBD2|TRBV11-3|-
TGTGCCAGCAGCTTAGTTCTGACTAGCGGTGAGCAGTTCTTC
CASSLVLTSGEQFF
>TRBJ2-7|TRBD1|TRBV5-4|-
TGTGCCAGCAGCTTGATTGGACAGGGGAAATACGAGCAGTACTTC
CASSLIGQGKYEQYF
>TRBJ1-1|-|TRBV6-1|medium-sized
TGTGCCAGCAGTGAAAGCGCCGAGAGGACTGAAGCTTTCTTT
CASSESAERTEAFF